This TCR beta chain was recorded in a study of CD8 T cells in Susac syndrome. CDR1 and CDR2 (germline): SQVTM, ANQGSEA. The CDR3 extends over 14 amino acids. The V end was cut by 1 base, the J end by 4 bases, with 12 bases between. TCR beta from blood CD8+ and CD4+ T cells was sequenced. Healthy donors, matched for age and sex, constituted the control group. RNA was extracted with the RNeasy kit, and a quantity of about 0.45 to 1 ug was reverse transcribed using random hexamers. Amplification of TCR beta CDR3 was carried out by immunoSEQ multiplex PCR, which covered 54 Vbeta and 13 Jbeta segments. TCRdb ran MiXCR on the immunoSEQ multiplex PCR reads and lists one entry per CDR3 protein. The data contain around 160,000 distinct CDR3 sequences, just under 95% of them singletons.

The chain employs TRBV29-1 and TRBJ2-3; no clear D gene. This TCR came from a human donor in good health. The sequenced material came from CD4+ T cells from PBMCs. CDR3 sequence: CSVEGRVSADTQYF. The CDR3 DNA reads TGCAGCGTTGAAGGAAGAGTATCGGCAGATACGCAGTATTTT.